What follows are 29 T cell receptor beta chains derived from one specimen sequenced in a study of cytomegalovirus exposure and HLA in healthy donors. Use of 60 Vbeta and 13 Jbeta primers characterized the PCR. Clones were sequenced by immunoSEQ multiplex PCR, and TCRdb holds only the in-frame ones, with some missing. The sample lists around 100,000 clones; over 65% were seen once. The specimen was PBMCs. The receptors were gathered from a woman aged 25 to 39 in good health and CMV-seropositive.

This clone was observed a single time. This chain connects TRBV19 to TRBJ2-6, with 11 bases matching TRBD2. The V gene's germline CDR1 is LNHDA and CDR2 SQIVND (reference sequence). CDR3 size: 18 residues. J was trimmed by 0 bases and V by 6 bases; bases with no gene match: 7. The CDR3 DNA follows: TGTGCCAGTAGGCTAACTAGCGGGGGACCCTCTGGGGCCAACGTCCTGACTTTC. It specifies CASRLTSGGPSGANVLTF.

This clone was seen only a few times. The chain uses TRBV6-1 and TRBJ1-1; maybe TRBD1 (5 bases). The germline V gene has CDR1 MNHNS and CDR2 SASEGT. This CDR3 region has 15 residues. The CDR3 nucleotides read TGTGCAGTGAAGGGGAGGGATACGGGTGCCTCTGAAGCTTTCTTT. This sequence encodes CAVKGRDTGASEAFF.

The chain uses TRBV7-9 and TRBJ1-1; TRBD1 matches at 11 bases. V was pared by 6 bases and J by 7 bases, with 7 bases of the junction left unmatched. Germline CDR1 reads SEHNR; CDR2 reads FQNEAQ (reference sequence). The CDR3 covers 14 residues. CDR3 protein: CASSWGQGVVEAFF. CDR3 nucleotides: TGTGCCAGCAGTTGGGGACAGGGGGTTGTTGAAGCTTTCTTT.

This chain joins TRBV15 and TRBJ1-2, with D maybe TRBD1 (5 bases). This CDR3 region has 15 residues. V was pared by 0 bases and J by 4 bases, with 12 bases between. Germline CDR1 and CDR2: LNHNV and YYDKDF (reference sequence). CDR3 amino acids: CATSREGGGAYGYTF. The CDR3 DNA is TGTGCCACCAGCAGAGAGGGAGGTGGGGCCTATGGCTACACCTTC. Drawing the rest from reference TRBV15 and TRBJ1-2, the complete variable domain is DAMVIQNPRYQVTQFGKPVTLSCSQTLNHNVMYWYQQKSSQAPKLLFHYYDKDFNNEADTPDNFQSRRPNTSFCFLDIRSPGLGDTAMYLCATSREGGGAYGYTFGSGTRLTVV.

The chain joins TRBV4-1 to TRBJ1-4; the D gene is possibly TRBD1 (5 bases). CDR3 length: 15 residues. Trimming left V 1 base short and J 5 bases short, with 11 bases between. The germline V gene encodes CDR1 MGHRA and CDR2 YSYEKL. The CDR3 region has the DNA TGCGCCAGCAGCCAAGGGGGGGGGAACAATGAAAAACTGTTTTTT. Translated: CASSQGGGNNEKLFF.

The CDR3 reads CAWADSNNEKLFF. DNA for the CDR3: TGTGCCTGGGCCGACAGTAATAATGAAAAACTGTTTTTT. The chain employs TRBV30 and TRBJ1-4; tentatively, D is TRBD1 (5 bases). CDR3 length: 13 amino acids. Deletions cut 5 bases from V and 4 bases from J, with 11 bases between. Germline V lookup: CDR1 GTSNPN, CDR2 SVGIG (reference sequence).

This sequence joins TRBV6-1 and TRBJ2-1; tentative D call: TRBD2 (6 bases). Germline lookup yields CDR1 MNHNS and CDR2 SASEGT. Trimming stripped 3 bases from V and 9 bases from J, with 18 bases between. The CDR3 has 15 residues. DNA of the CDR3: TGTGCCAGCAGTGATAGGGGACTGGGGGTCGGTGAGCAGTTCTTC. It translates to CASSDRGLGVGEQFF.

The chain uses TRBV29-1 and TRBJ2-7; 12 positions match TRBD1. Germline CDR1 is SQVTM and CDR2 is ANQGSEA. The CDR3 covers 14 residues. V dropped 7 bases and J dropped 5; count of bases not matched to a gene: 9. The CDR3 DNA is TGCAGCGCACGGGGGACAGGGGGCCGCGACGAGCAGTACTTC. Translation gives CSARGTGGRDEQYF.

V usage is TRBV9 and J usage is TRBJ2-2; no clear D. Germline V gene data show CDR1 as SGDLS and CDR2 as YYNGEE. This CDR3 is built from 15 residues. Trimming took 4 bases from V and 5 from J, leaving 15 bases between them. In DNA form, the CDR3 reads TGTGCCAGCAGCCCTATCCGCGTTGATACCGGGGAGCTGTTTTTT. Translated: CASSPIRVDTGELFF.

The chain carries TRBV4-1 and TRBJ2-3, with 10 bases fitting TRBD2. The germline CDR1 and CDR2 sequences are MGHRA and YSYEKL. The CDR3 runs to 16 residues. The V segment lost 6 bases and the J segment 2 bases; nucleotides outside the gene matches: 8. The CDR3 protein is CASRPGTSASTDTQYF. Written as DNA, the CDR3 is TGCGCCAGCAGACCCGGGACTAGCGCATCCACAGATACGCAGTATTTT.

The V and J genes are TRBV19 and TRBJ2-1; TRBD2 agrees at 8 bases. The CDR3 is 15 amino acids. The J segment lost 8 bases and the V segment lost 4 bases, leaving 10 bases of the junction unmatched. Germline CDR1 reads LNHDA; CDR2 reads SQIVND (reference sequence). The CDR3 loop is CASSNLAGGMDEQFF. In nucleotides, the CDR3 is TGTGCCAGTAGTAATCTCGCGGGGGGTATGGATGAGCAGTTCTTC.

V is TRBV19 and J is TRBJ1-4; 9 positions agree with TRBD1. The CDR3 extends over 18 amino acids. CDR1 is LNHDA and CDR2 is SQIVND in the germline V gene (reference sequence). The junction had 12 bases not matched to a gene; V was cut back by 4 bases and J by 3 bases. The CDR3 loop reads CASSSPGQGFLANEKLFF. As DNA, the CDR3 is TGTGCCAGTAGTAGCCCGGGACAGGGATTCTTAGCTAATGAAAAACTGTTTTTT.

This clone has more than one count but fewer than ten. V and J are TRBV25-1 and TRBJ2-2, with D uncertain. Deletions cut 0 bases from V and 3 bases from J, with 14 bases between. In germline, CDR1 is MGHDK, CDR2 SYGVNS. This CDR3 is 17 amino acids long. The CDR3 sequence: CASSEYGSSFDTGELFF. The CDR3, as DNA: TGTGCCAGCAGTGAATATGGTAGTTCCTTTGACACCGGGGAGCTGTTTTTT.

This chain joins TRBV7-8 and TRBJ1-6; D perhaps matches TRBD1 (6 bases). V dropped 4 bases and J dropped 6 bases, with 22 bases sitting between them. The CDR3 sequence is 18 residues long. Germline CDR1 SGHVS, CDR2 FQNEAQ. Written as DNA, the CDR3 is TGTGCCAGCAGCTCGACAATACCGGGGGGCGTTCTTAATTCACCCCTCCACTTT. Its translation: CASSSTIPGGVLNSPLHF.

The chain joins TRBV7-9 to TRBJ2-5, with 10 nucleotides matching TRBD2. This CDR3 spans 15 amino acids. V trimming: 3 bases; J trimming: 4 bases; junction bases outside the gene matches: 5. From germline, CDR1 is SEHNR and CDR2 FQNEAQ (reference sequence). CDR3 region: CASSLSGGVRETQYF. CDR3 bases: TGTGCCAGCAGCTTGAGCGGGGGGGTGAGAGAGACCCAGTACTTC.

This clone was counted only a few times. This chain uses TRBV27 with TRBJ2-5; D might be TRBD2 (6 bases). Trimming removed 6 bases from V and 5 bases from J, with 7 bases in between. The length of the CDR3 is 11 residues. Germline values: CDR1 MNHEY, CDR2 SMNVEV (reference sequence). In nucleotides, the CDR3 is TGTGCCAGCAGAGGGAGGGAGACCCAGTACTTC. Its translation: CASRGRETQYF.

This clone has only one observation. V gene TRBV6-1 combines with J gene TRBJ2-7, with TRBD2 matching 7 bases. Per germline, CDR1 MNHNS and CDR2 SASEGT. V trimming: 5 bases; J trimming: 3 bases; junction bases outside the gene matches: 7. The CDR3 extends over 14 amino acids. CDR3 region: CASSILAADYEQYF. The CDR3 nucleotides are TGTGCCAGCAGTATTCTAGCGGCGGACTACGAGCAGTACTTC.

This chain connects TRBV30 to TRBJ1-1, with D perhaps matching TRBD1 (6 bases). Trimming removed 2 bases from V and 1 base from J, with 8 bases in between. The CDR3 extends over 13 amino acids. The germline gives CDR1 GTSNPN, CDR2 SVGIG (reference sequence). In DNA form, the CDR3 reads TGTGCCTGGAGTCGGGACACGAACACTGAAGCTTTCTTT. This gives the protein CAWSRDTNTEAFF.

This clone was picked up a small number of times. J is TRBJ2-5 and V is TRBV29-1; 7 bases align to TRBD1. The CDR3 runs to 10 residues. The J segment lost 10 bases and the V segment lost 3 bases, leaving 2 bases of the junction unmatched. Per germline, CDR1 SQVTM and CDR2 ANQGSEA. CDR3 loop: CSVEDRNQYF. DNA of the CDR3: TGCAGCGTTGAGGACAGGAACCAGTACTTC.

The chain joins TRBV4-1 to TRBJ1-1, with D possibly matching TRBD1 (5 bases). The CDR3 consists of 14 residues. V shed 0 bases and J shed 8 bases, with 13 bases lying between them. Germline V gene lookup returns CDR1 MGHRA and CDR2 YSYEKL. The CDR3 loop reads CASSQEPQGGEAFF. DNA of the CDR3: TGCGCCAGCAGCCAAGAGCCGCAGGGAGGGGAAGCTTTCTTT.

This rearrangement joins TRBV7-9 to TRBJ2-7; D unclear. The ends were cut back, 1 base at V and 6 bases at J, with 13 bases in the middle. The CDR3 totals 14 residues. Germline values: CDR1 SEHNR, CDR2 FQNEAQ (reference sequence). The CDR3 here is CASSLEEAALEQYF. The DNA for the CDR3 is TGTGCCAGCAGCTTAGAAGAAGCCGCTCTCGAGCAGTACTTC.

The chain joins TRBV5-6 to TRBJ1-1; D might be TRBD1 (5 bases). The V gene's germline CDR1 is SGHDT and CDR2 YYEEEE. This CDR3 spans 15 amino acids. The germline V and J ends were trimmed by 3 bases and 2 bases, with 14 bases remaining between them. The CDR3 nucleotides read TGTGCCAGCAGCTCGCCTGGGGCAGCTAACACTGAAGCTTTCTTT. It specifies CASSSPGAANTEAFF.

This clone was seen a few times. The rearrangement joins TRBV27 to TRBJ1-5; D possibly corresponds to TRBD1 (6 bases). This CDR3 is built from 12 residues. CDR1 MNHEY and CDR2 SMNVEV come from the germline V gene (reference sequence). Between the trimmed V and J ends, which lost 5 bases and 12 bases, there was a span of 14 bases. The CDR3 DNA is TGTGCCAGCAGTACGCTTCAGGGGAGCCAGCATTTT. As protein: CASSTLQGSQHF.

This chain connects TRBV13 to TRBJ1-1, with a weak D call TRBD1 (6 bases). V gave up 5 bases and J gave up 7 bases, with 17 bases separating them. The germline V gene encodes CDR1 PRHDT and CDR2 FYEKMQ (reference sequence). The CDR3 spans 14 residues. The CDR3 coding sequence is TGTGCCAGCAGCCTACAGGGTAAGGATTATGAAGCTTTCTTT. As protein: CASSLQGKDYEAFF.

Notes on this clone: The sample carries other DNA sequences with the same CDR3. This chain uses TRBV30 with TRBJ1-1; D gene uncertain. The CDR3 sequence is 11 residues long. Per germline, CDR1 GTSNPN and CDR2 SVGIG (reference sequence). Trimming took 0 bases from V and 7 from J, leaving 6 bases between them. The CDR3 is CAWSVTGEAFF. In nucleotides, the CDR3 is TGTGCCTGGAGTGTGACGGGTGAAGCTTTCTTT.

V gene TRBV4-1 combines with J gene TRBJ2-7, with TRBD2 identical over 11 bases. The CDR3 runs 15 residues. Trimming at V came to 4 bases and at J to 4 bases, leaving 6 bases not matched to a gene. The germline gives CDR1 MGHRA, CDR2 YSYEKL. The CDR3 protein is CASSLTSGRAYEQYF. The CDR3 DNA is TGCGCCAGCAGCCTAACTAGCGGGAGAGCTTACGAGCAGTACTTC.

This clone was counted only a few times. The rearrangement joins TRBV7-8 to TRBJ1-1; D is perhaps TRBD1 (6 bases). The V and J ends lost 5 bases and 10 bases respectively, with 14 bases between them. The CDR3 sequence is 12 residues long. Germline lookup yields CDR1 SGHVS and CDR2 FQNEAQ. CDR3 bases: TGTGCCAGCAGCCCTTACCTAGGGGGAGCTTTCTTT. It is translated as CASSPYLGGAFF.

This rearrangement joins TRBV5-1 to TRBJ2-5; a possible D gene is TRBD2 (6 bases). The V and J ends lost 0 bases and 5 bases respectively, with 14 bases between them. This CDR3 comprises 15 residues. Germline values: CDR1 SGHRS, CDR2 YFSETQ. The CDR3 DNA follows: TGCGCCAGCAGCTTGGGGGATCGGGACTCGGAGACCCAGTACTTC. Its translation: CASSLGDRDSETQYF. The full variable domain, completed using reference TRBV5-1 and TRBJ2-5, is KAGVTQTPRYLIKTRGQQVTLSCSPISGHRSVSWYQQTPGQGLQFLFEYFSETQRNKGNFPGRFSGRQFSNSRSEMNVSTLELGDSALYLCASSLGDRDSETQYFGPGTRLLVL.

Only one count was recorded for this clone. V is TRBV14 and J is TRBJ2-7; TRBD1 aligns across 10 bases. Germline-derived CDR1 and CDR2 are SGHDN and FVKESK. This CDR3 has 13 residues. The junction had 2 bases not matched to a gene; V was cut back by 5 bases and J by 4 bases. In DNA, the CDR3 is TGTGCCAGCAGCTGGGACAGGGGATACGAGCAGTACTTC. It translates to CASSWDRGYEQYF.